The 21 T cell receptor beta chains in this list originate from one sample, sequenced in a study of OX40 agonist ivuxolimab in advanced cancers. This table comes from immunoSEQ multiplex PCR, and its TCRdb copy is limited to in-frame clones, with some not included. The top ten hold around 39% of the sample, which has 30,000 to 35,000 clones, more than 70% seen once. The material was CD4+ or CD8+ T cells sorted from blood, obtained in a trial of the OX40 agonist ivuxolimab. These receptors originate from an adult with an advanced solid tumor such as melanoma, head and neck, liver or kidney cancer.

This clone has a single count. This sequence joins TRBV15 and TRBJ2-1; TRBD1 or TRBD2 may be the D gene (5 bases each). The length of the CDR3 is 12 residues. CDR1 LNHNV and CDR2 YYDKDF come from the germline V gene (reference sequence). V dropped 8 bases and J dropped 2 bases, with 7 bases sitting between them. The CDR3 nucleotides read TGTGCCACCGAGGGGCCCTACAATGAGCAGTTCTTC. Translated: CATEGPYNEQFF. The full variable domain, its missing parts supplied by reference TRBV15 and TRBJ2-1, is DAMVIQNPRYQVTQFGKPVTLSCSQTLNHNVMYWYQQKSSQAPKLLFHYYDKDFNNEADTPDNFQSRRPNTSFCFLDIRSPGLGDTAMYLCATEGPYNEQFFGPGTRLTVL.

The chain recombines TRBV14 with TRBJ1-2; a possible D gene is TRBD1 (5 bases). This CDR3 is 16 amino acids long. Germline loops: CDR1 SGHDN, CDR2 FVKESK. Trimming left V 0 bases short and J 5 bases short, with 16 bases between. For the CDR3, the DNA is TGTGCCAGCAGCCAAGATCCCGGGCCGGGGGGATATGGCTACACCTTC. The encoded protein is CASSQDPGPGGYGYTF.

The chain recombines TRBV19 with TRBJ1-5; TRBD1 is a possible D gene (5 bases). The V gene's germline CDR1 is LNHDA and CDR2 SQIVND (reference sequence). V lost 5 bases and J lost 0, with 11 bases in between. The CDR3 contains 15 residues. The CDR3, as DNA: TGTGCCAGTAGTGAGGACAACTATAGCAATCAGCCCCAGCATTTT. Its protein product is CASSEDNYSNQPQHF.

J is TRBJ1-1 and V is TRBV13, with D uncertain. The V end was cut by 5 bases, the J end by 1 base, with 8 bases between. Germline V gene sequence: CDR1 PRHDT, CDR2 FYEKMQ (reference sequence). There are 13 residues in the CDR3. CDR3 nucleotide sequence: TGTGCCAGCAGCGTAAACGAGAACACTGAAGCTTTCTTT. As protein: CASSVNENTEAFF.

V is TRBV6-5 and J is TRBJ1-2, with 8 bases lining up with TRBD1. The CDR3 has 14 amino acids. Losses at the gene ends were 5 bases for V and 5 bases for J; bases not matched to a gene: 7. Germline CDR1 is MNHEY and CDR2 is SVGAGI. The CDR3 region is CASSPGGAEYGYTF. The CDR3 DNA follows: TGTGCCAGCAGTCCAGGGGGCGCGGAGTATGGCTACACCTTC.

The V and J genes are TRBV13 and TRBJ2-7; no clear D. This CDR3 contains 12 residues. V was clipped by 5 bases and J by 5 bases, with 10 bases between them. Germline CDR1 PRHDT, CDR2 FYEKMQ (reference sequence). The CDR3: CASSPRINEQYF. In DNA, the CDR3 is TGTGCCAGCAGCCCCCGGATAAACGAGCAGTACTTC.

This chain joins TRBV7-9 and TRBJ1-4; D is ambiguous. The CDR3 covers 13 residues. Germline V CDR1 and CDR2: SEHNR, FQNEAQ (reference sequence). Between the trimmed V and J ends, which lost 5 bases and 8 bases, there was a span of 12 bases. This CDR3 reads CASSPDAWEKLFF. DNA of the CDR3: TGTGCCAGCAGCCCCGACGCGTGGGAAAAACTGTTTTTT.

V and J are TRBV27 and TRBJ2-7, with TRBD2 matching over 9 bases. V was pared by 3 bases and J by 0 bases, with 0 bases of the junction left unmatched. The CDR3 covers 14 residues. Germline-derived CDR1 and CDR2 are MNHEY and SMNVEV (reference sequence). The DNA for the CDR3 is TGTGCCAGCAGTTTTAGCGGGAGCTCCTACGAGCAGTACTTC. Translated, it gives CASSFSGSSYEQYF.

The CDR3: CASSSTGPADTQYF. The CDR3 DNA sequence: TGTGCCAGCAGTTCGACAGGGCCGGCAGATACGCAGTATTTT. The genes are TRBV6-6 and TRBJ2-3, with TRBD1 identical over 7 bases. Germline V gene lookup returns CDR1 MNHNY and CDR2 SVGAGI (reference sequence). CDR3 length: 14 amino acids. Unmatched junction bases numbered 5, after V lost 4 bases and J lost 4 bases.

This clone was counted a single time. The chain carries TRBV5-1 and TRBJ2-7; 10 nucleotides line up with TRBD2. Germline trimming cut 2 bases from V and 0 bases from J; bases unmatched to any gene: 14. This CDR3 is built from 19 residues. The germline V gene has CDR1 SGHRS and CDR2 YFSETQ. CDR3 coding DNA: TGCGCCAGCAGCTTCCCTGAGTCTAGCGGGGGCCTCAGCTCCTACGAGCAGTACTTC. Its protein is CASSFPESSGGLSSYEQYF.

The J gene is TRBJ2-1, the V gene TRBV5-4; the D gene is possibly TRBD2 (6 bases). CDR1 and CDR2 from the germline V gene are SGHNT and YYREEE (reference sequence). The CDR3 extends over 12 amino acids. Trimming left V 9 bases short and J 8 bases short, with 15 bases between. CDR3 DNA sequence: TGTGCCACCATGGACTATATCGATGAGCAGTTCTTC. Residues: CATMDYIDEQFF.

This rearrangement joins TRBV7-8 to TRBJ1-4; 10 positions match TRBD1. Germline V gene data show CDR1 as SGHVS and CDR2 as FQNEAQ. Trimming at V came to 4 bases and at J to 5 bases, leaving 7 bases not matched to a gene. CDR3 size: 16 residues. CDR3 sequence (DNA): TGTGCCAGCAGCTCGGACAGGGGGTTCTTAAATGAAAAACTGTTTTTT. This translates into CASSSDRGFLNEKLFF. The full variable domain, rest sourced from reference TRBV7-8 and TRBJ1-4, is GAGVSQSPRYKVAKRGQDVALRCDPISGHVSLFWYQQALGQGPEFLTYFQNEAQLDKSGLPSDRFFAERPEGSVSTLKIQRTQQEDSAVYLCASSSDRGFLNEKLFFGSGTQLSVL.

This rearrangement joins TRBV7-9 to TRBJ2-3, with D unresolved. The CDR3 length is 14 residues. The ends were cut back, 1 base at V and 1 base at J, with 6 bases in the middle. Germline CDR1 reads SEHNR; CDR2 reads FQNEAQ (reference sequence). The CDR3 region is CASSLGDGTDTQYF. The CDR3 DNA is TGTGCCAGCAGCTTAGGTGACGGCACAGATACGCAGTATTTT.

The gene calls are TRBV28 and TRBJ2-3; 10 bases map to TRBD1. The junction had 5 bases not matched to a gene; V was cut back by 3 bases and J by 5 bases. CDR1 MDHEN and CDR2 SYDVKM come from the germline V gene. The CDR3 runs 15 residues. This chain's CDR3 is CASSLGQGTIDTQYF. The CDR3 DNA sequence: TGTGCCAGCAGTTTGGGACAGGGGACTATAGATACGCAGTATTTT.

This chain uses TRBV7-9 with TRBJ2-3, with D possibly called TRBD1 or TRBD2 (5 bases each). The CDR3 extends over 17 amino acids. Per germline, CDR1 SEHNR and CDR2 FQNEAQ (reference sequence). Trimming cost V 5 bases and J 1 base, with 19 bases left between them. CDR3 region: CASSPRGGRDGTDTQYF. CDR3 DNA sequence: TGTGCCAGCAGCCCTCGAGGAGGACGGGACGGCACAGATACGCAGTATTTT.

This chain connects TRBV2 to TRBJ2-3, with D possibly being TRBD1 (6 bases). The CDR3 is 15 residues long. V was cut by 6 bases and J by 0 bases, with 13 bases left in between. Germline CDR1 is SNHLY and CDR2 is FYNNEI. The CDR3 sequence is CASSSTGQSTDTQYF. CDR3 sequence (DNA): TGTGCCAGCAGCTCCACAGGGCAGAGCACAGATACGCAGTATTTT.

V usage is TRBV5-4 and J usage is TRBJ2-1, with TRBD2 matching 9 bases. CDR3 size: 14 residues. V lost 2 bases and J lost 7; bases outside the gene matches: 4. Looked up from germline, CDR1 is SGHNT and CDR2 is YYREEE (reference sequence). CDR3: CASSFRGGGNEQFF. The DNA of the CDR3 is TGTGCCAGCAGCTTCCGCGGGGGGGGGAATGAGCAGTTCTTC.

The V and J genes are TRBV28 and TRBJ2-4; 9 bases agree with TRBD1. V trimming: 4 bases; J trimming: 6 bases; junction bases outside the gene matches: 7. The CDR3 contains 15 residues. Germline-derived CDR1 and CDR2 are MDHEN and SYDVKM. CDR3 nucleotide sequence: TGTGCCAGCAGTTACAGGGGGCGACTCTCAAACATTCAGTACTTC. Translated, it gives CASSYRGRLSNIQYF. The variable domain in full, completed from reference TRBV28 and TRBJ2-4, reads DVKVTQSSRYLVKRTGEKVFLECVQDMDHENMFWYRQDPGLGLRLIYFSYDVKMKEKGDIPEGYSVSREKKERFSLILESASTNQTSMYLCASSYRGRLSNIQYFGAGTRLSVL.

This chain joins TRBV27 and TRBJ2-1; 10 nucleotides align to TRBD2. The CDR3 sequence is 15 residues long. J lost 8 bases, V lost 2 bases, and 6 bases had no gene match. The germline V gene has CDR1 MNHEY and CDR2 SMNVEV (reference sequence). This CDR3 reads CASSLPAGGPHEQFF. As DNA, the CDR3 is TGTGCCAGCAGTTTACCAGCGGGGGGGCCCCATGAGCAGTTCTTC.

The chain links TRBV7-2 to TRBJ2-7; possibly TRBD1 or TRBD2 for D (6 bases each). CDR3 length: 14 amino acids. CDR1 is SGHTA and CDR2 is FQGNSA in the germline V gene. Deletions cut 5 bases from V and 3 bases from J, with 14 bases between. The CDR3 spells CASSHRGLGYEQYF. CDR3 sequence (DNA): TGTGCCAGCAGCCATCGGGGGCTCGGCTACGAGCAGTACTTC.

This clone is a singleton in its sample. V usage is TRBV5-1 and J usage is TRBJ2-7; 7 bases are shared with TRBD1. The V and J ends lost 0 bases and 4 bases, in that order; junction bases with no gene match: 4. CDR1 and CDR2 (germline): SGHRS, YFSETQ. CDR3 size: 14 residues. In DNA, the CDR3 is TGCGCCAGCAGCTTGGAGGGGGCGGGTTACGAGCAGTACTTC. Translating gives CASSLEGAGYEQYF.